Sequencing of this TCR beta chain was carried out in a study of T cells in Graves' hyperthyroidism and ophthalmopathy. This clonotype has a count of ten or more. Its antigen is still unknown. Study outcomes and limitations: Most clonotypes that expanded in the thyroid above 0.001 also showed up in blood. A median around six months before onset, the model predicted ophthalmopathy.

Trimming left V 4 bases short and J 6 bases short, with 11 bases between. This CDR3 contains 13 residues. Per germline, CDR1 SGHRS and CDR2 YFSETQ. Authors of the study amplified TCR beta CDR3 regions from RNA transcripts. First-round RT-PCR targeting the TCR CDR3 was performed with the HTBI primer set. Using its own MiXCR run on the multiplex PCR reads, TCRdb lists one record per CDR3 protein. The sample shows around 430,000 distinct CDR3 sequences, under 15% of them seen only once. Clinical symptoms, serum thyroxine and TRAb, thyroid ultrasound and orbital computed tomography together formed the diagnostic basis.

The specimen was blood. The receptor's source is a woman in her 30s with Graves' hyperthyroidism. The chain links TRBV5-1 to TRBJ2-1; D call uncertain. CDR3 coding DNA: TGCGCCAGCAGCCCGGTGGGGTCCAATGAGCAGTTCTTC. Its translation is CASSPVGSNEQFF.